The 12 T cell receptor beta chains reported below all come from one sample, sequenced in a study of immune evolution from preneoplasia to lung adenocarcinoma. Clones were read by immunoSEQ multiplex PCR, and TCRdb kept only the in-frame ones, dropping some. The sample holds 3,000 to 4,000 clones; approximately 73% are singletons and the top ten take about 9.5%. Sequencing was performed on FFPE minimally invasive lung adenocarcinoma tissue. These receptors were obtained from a person aged 60-79 years with lung adenocarcinoma.

This chain uses TRBV4-1 with TRBJ2-5; 7 bases map to TRBD2. Trimming removed 3 bases from V and 0 bases from J; junction bases left unmatched: 7. CDR1 and CDR2 from the germline V gene are MGHRA and YSYEKL. There are 16 residues in the CDR3. The CDR3 DNA sequence: TGCGCCAGCAGCCAGACCTCACTAGCGTACCAAGAGACCCAGTACTTC. As protein: CASSQTSLAYQETQYF.

V gene TRBV5-6 combines with J gene TRBJ2-3; 8 bases agree with TRBD1. Trimming cost V 5 bases and J 1 base; bases outside gene matches: 3. This CDR3 has 14 amino acids. The germline CDR1 and CDR2 sequences are SGHDT and YYEEEE. The CDR3 region has the DNA TGTGCCAGCAGTCGGGGACAGGGCACAGATACGCAGTATTTT. Translation: CASSRGQGTDTQYF.

The genes are TRBV30 and TRBJ1-5, with D perhaps TRBD1 (5 bases). The CDR3 has 14 amino acids. V was cut by 3 bases and J by 4 bases, with 13 bases left in between. Germline CDR1 reads GTSNPN; CDR2 reads SVGIG (reference sequence). DNA for the CDR3: TGTGCCTGGAGAACTAGGCAGGGTAATCAGCCCCAGCATTTT. It codes for CAWRTRQGNQPQHF.

V and J are TRBV5-1 and TRBJ2-2; D gene uncertain. Germline CDR1 is SGHRS and CDR2 is YFSETQ. Deletions cut 0 bases from V and 7 bases from J, with 13 bases between. The CDR3 is 15 amino acids. This CDR3 reads CASSLEAGWVGELFF. As DNA, the CDR3 is TGCGCCAGCAGCTTGGAGGCCGGATGGGTCGGGGAGCTGTTTTTT.

The CDR3 is CAWDRDDQPQHF. The CDR3 DNA follows: TGTGCCTGGGACAGGGACGATCAGCCCCAGCATTTT. The V and J genes are TRBV30 and TRBJ1-5, with 7 bases lining up with TRBD1. The V gene's germline CDR1 is GTSNPN and CDR2 SVGIG (reference sequence). Trimming at V came to 5 bases and at J to 5 bases, leaving 3 bases not matched to a gene. This CDR3 has 12 residues.

This chain joins TRBV21-1 and TRBJ1-1. TRBV21-1 is an annotated pseudogene. CDR3 size: 14 residues. In DNA form, the CDR3 reads TGTGCCAGCAGGATCCAGGGACCGAACACTGAAGCTTTCTTT. It encodes CASRIQGPNTEAFF.

V gene TRBV6-6 combines with J gene TRBJ2-5; D may be TRBD1 (6 bases). TRBJ2-7 explains the end of the DNA better; the J call may be wrong. Germline V CDR1 and CDR2: MNHNY, SVGAGI (reference sequence). CDR3 length equals 14 residues. The DNA of the CDR3 is TGTGCCAGCAGTTACCTAGACAGGCAACACGAGCAGTACTTC. Its translation is CASSYLDRQHEQYF.

This clone has only a few counts. The rearrangement joins TRBV6-1 to TRBJ2-5, with D possibly called TRBD1 or TRBD2 (5 bases each). Germline lookup yields CDR1 MNHNS and CDR2 SASEGT. Trimming left V 4 bases short and J 7 bases short, with 25 bases between. This CDR3 contains 17 residues. This chain's CDR3 is CASSVHPLTSERGTQYF. The CDR3 DNA reads as TGTGCCAGCAGTGTTCACCCATTAACCTCCGAGAGGGGGACCCAGTACTTC.

V usage is TRBV6-6 and J usage is TRBJ1-1, with 7 nucleotides matching TRBD1. Trimming cost V 4 bases and J 7 bases; bases outside gene matches: 9. The germline CDR1 and CDR2 sequences are MNHNY and SVGAGI (reference sequence). The CDR3 is 14 amino acids. The DNA for the CDR3 is TGTGCCAGCAGTTCCCCCACAGGGGCGGTTGAAGCTTTCTTT. This codes for CASSSPTGAVEAFF.

The rearrangement joins TRBV19 to TRBJ1-2; D not certain. Germline CDR1 is LNHDA and CDR2 is SQIVND (reference sequence). Trimming took 6 bases from V and 3 from J, leaving 5 bases between them. The CDR3 length is 11 residues. The CDR3 loop is CASRIHYGYTF. The CDR3 DNA reads TGTGCCAGTAGGATCCACTATGGCTACACCTTC.

The rearrangement uses TRBV6-5 and TRBJ1-2, with 7 bases aligning to TRBD1. V was clipped by 5 bases and J by 4 bases; unmatched bases: 10. The CDR3 extends over 15 amino acids. CDR1 and CDR2 (germline): MNHEY, SVGAGI. The CDR3 is CASSKGTEIPYGYTF. CDR3 in DNA: TGTGCCAGCAGTAAGGGGACAGAGATCCCCTATGGCTACACCTTC.

The chain joins TRBV27 to TRBJ1-5; TRBD1 aligns across 8 bases. With 6 bases clipped from V and 7 bases from J, the junction kept 8 bases outside the gene matches. Per the germline V gene, CDR1 is MNHEY and CDR2 is SMNVEV (reference sequence). The CDR3 consists of 14 residues. The CDR3 DNA reads TGTGCCAGCAGGGCGACAGGGGTTGGCCAGCCCCAGCATTTT. Its translation is CASRATGVGQPQHF.